This entry is about one T cell receptor (beta chain). This entry is derived from a study of blood T cell repertoires in COVID-19. Per the germline V gene, CDR1 is LNHDA and CDR2 is SQIVND (reference sequence). This CDR3 has 16 residues. Trimming cost V 5 bases and J 1 base; bases outside gene matches: 10. Generated by immunoSEQ multiplex PCR, the TCRdb table keeps only in-frame clones and is missing some. Found here are about 48,000 clones, around 87% of them singletons; the top ten hold approximately 3.1%. The receptor comes from a woman between 50 and 59 years old who had recovered from COVID-19. Sequencing was performed on PBMCs or T cells enriched from blood (not recorded which). This chain connects TRBV19 to TRBJ1-1; TRBD1 matches 7 bases. CDR3 protein: CASSVDRAGKNTEAFF. The CDR3, as DNA: TGTGCCAGTAGTGTTGACAGGGCGGGTAAGAACACTGAAGCTTTCTTT.